This section outlines one T cell receptor beta chain sequence together with its context. TCRdb's copy holds only in-frame clones and misses some; the assay was immunoSEQ multiplex PCR. The sample consists of 95,000 to 100,000 clones, approximately 92% of them appearing once. Trimming left V 0 bases short and J 6 bases short, with 6 bases between. The CDR3 has 13 residues. CDR1 and CDR2 (germline): SGHTS, YDEGEE. This sample was taken from a study of blood T cell repertoires in COVID-19. This TCR derives from a man in his fifties with active COVID-19. J is TRBJ2-2 and V is TRBV5-8, with a possible D match to TRBD1 (5 bases). Sequences were obtained from peripheral blood. The CDR3 spells CASSLVGAGELFF. Written as DNA, the CDR3 is TGTGCCAGCAGCTTGGTAGGGGCCGGGGAGCTGTTTTTT.